The clone carrying this T cell receptor (beta chain) came up a few times. Its target is unknown. The sample has other DNA sequences that encode this CDR3 too. These data originate in a study of radiation and T cells in renal cell carcinoma. Study-level results: In nephrectomy-only tumors, top 100 clonotypes averaged 43%, versus roughly 54% irradiated. Tumor samples were small regions of around 0.91 g.

Generated by immunoSEQ multiplex PCR, the TCRdb table keeps only in-frame clones and is missing some. The sample lists around 20,000 clones; about 61% were seen once. The CDR3 consists of 14 residues. From germline, CDR1 is SGHTA and CDR2 FQGNSA. V dropped 1 base and J dropped 1 base, with 7 bases sitting between them. Treatment meaning: treatment-naive control, cytoreductive nephrectomy. The patient's renal cell carcinoma had clear cell pathology. Controls included 4 female and over 10 male donors, resected 2011 to 2014. The chain employs TRBV7-2 and TRBJ1-1, with D unresolved. The receptor comes from a man over 45 with renal cell carcinoma. Sequencing used tumor tissue, obtained from a patient whose treatment was nephrectomy without radiotherapy. The CDR3 is CASSLVYRNTEAFF. CDR3 nucleotide sequence: TGTGCCAGCAGCTTAGTATACAGGAACACTGAAGCTTTCTTT.